This T cell receptor (beta chain) was documented in a study of CD8 T cells in Susac syndrome. J was trimmed by 7 bases and V by 7 bases; bases with no gene match: 3. The CDR3 is made up of 14 amino acids. Germline lookup yields CDR1 SGHTA and CDR2 FQGNSA. RNA amounts of roughly 0.5 to 1 ug underwent reverse transcription with random hexamers. TCRdb passed the immunoSEQ multiplex PCR reads through MiXCR, listing each CDR3 protein once. The sample has approximately 150,000 distinct CDR3 sequences, roughly 95% seen once; the top ten hold 0.065% to 0.1%. Sequencing was performed on CD4+ T cells from PBMCs. This sequence joins TRBV7-2 and TRBJ2-1, with TRBD2 matching over 14 bases. This TCR was sampled from a human donor in good health. The CDR3 nucleotides are TGTGCCAGCAAAGGACTAGCGGGAGGAAATGAGCAGTTCTTC. It translates to CASKGLAGGNEQFF.